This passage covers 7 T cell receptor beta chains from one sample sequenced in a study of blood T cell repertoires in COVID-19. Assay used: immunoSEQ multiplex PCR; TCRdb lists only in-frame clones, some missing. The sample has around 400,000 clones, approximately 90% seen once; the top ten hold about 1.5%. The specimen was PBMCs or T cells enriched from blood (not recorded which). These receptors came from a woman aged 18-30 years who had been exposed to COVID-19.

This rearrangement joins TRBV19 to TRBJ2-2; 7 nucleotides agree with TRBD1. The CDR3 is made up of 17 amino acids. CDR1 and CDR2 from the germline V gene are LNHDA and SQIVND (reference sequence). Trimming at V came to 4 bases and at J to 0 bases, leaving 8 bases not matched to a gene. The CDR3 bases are TGTGCCAGTAGTACCGGGACAGCTACAGCGAACACCGGGGAGCTGTTTTTT. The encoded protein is CASSTGTATANTGELFF.

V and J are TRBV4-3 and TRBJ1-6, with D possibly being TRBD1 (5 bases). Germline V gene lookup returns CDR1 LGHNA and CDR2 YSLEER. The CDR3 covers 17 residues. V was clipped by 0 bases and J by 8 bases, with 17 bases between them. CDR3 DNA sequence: TGCGCCAGCAGCCAAGATGGGGCGGGGCTCGCGGATTCACCCCTCCACTTT. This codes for CASSQDGAGLADSPLHF.

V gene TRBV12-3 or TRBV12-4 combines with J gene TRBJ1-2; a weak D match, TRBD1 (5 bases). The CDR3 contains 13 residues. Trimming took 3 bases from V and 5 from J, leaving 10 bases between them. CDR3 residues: CASSFSPGYGYTF. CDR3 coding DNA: TGTGCCAGCAGTTTTAGTCCAGGGTATGGCTACACCTTC.

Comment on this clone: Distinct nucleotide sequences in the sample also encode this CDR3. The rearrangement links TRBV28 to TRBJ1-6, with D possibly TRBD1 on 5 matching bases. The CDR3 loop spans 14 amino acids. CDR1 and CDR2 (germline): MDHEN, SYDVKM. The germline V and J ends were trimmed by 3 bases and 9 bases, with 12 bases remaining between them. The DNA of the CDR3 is TGTGCCAGCAGTTTCGGGGGTCTCGGTTCACCCCTCCACTTT. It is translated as CASSFGGLGSPLHF.

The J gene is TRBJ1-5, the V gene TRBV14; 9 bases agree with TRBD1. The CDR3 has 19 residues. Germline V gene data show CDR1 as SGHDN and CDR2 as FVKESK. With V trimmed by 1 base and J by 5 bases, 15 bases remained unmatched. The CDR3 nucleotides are TGTGCCAGCAGCCAAGCGAAATCCCCACCGGGACAGGGAGATCAGCCCCAGCATTTT. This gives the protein CASSQAKSPPGQGDQPQHF.

CDR3 in DNA: TGTGCCAGCTCACCGAGGGGGACAGCGAACACTGAAGCTTTCTTT. It codes for CASSPRGTANTEAFF. The genes are TRBV18 and TRBJ1-1, with 7 bases aligning to TRBD1. The trim removed 3 bases at V and 1 base at J, leaving 5 bases unmatched. This CDR3 comprises 15 residues. Germline V gene lookup returns CDR1 KGHSH and CDR2 LQKENI.

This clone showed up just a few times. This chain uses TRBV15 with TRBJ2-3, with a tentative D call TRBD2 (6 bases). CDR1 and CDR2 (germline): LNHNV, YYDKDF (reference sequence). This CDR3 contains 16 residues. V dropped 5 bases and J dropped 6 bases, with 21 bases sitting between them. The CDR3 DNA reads TGTGCCACCAGCCGCCCGCGAGGGCCGGGGAGGGATACGCAGTATTTT. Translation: CATSRPRGPGRDTQYF. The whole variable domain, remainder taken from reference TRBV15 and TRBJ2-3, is DAMVIQNPRYQVTQFGKPVTLSCSQTLNHNVMYWYQQKSSQAPKLLFHYYDKDFNNEADTPDNFQSRRPNTSFCFLDIRSPGLGDTAMYLCATSRPRGPGRDTQYFGPGTRLTVL.